This T cell receptor (beta chain) originates from a study of shared T cell receptors in the human thymus. Clones were read by immunoSEQ multiplex PCR, and TCRdb kept only the in-frame ones, dropping some. The sample contains approximately 760,000 clones, approximately 85% of which appear only once. The CDR3 length is 16 residues. Germline-derived CDR1 and CDR2 are LNHNV and YYDKDF (reference sequence). The ends lost 3 bases at V and 6 bases at J; junction bases unmatched: 9. This sample was also put to use in a study of human thymus T cells. That report notes: Healthy Finnish infants undergoing corrective surgery for congenital heart defects provided the donor material. Corrective heart surgery yielded the resections from which the thymus tissue came. Seemingly biased V and J gene usage marked thymic and blood repertoires. Among unrelated individuals, related research reported thymic repertoires that overlapped highly.

The sequencing sample was made of thymocytes. The chain uses TRBV15 and TRBJ2-3; 10 bases match TRBD1. The clonotype comes from a girl under three years old with a congenital heart defect. The CDR3 nucleotides read TGTGCCACCAGCAGGGTCCGGGACAGGGGAAGGGATACGCAGTATTTT. It translates to CATSRVRDRGRDTQYF. The full variable domain, in which reference TRBV15 and TRBJ2-3 provide the parts outside the CDR3, is DAMVIQNPRYQVTQFGKPVTLSCSQTLNHNVMYWYQQKSSQAPKLLFHYYDKDFNNEADTPDNFQSRRPNTSFCFLDIRSPGLGDTAMYLCATSRVRDRGRDTQYFGPGTRLTVL.